This T cell receptor (beta chain) was found in a study of CD8 T cells in ankylosing spondylitis (dated by TCRdb to 2017 to 2019). General notes on the study: T cell receptor beta repertoires were profiled in healthy donors and ankylosing spondylitis patients so that disease-linked TCR variants could be found. The full study cohort was made up of about 24 ankylosing spondylitis patients and some 100 healthy donors. Samples of peripheral blood were taken, and for ankylosing spondylitis patients, synovial fluid was collected as well. Broad study findings and their caveats: Some of the motif variants had been reported before in the synovial fluid and blood of reactive arthritis patients, a finding that suggests common disease-initiation mechanisms. Blood from ankylosing spondylitis patients appeared to be characterized by a TCR beta motif composed of about eight highly homologous amino acid variants. The disease-linked clones had a CD8+ phenotype and were found at relatively low frequencies in peripheral blood. Significant enrichment of the disease-linked clones was reported in matched synovial fluid samples from ankylosing spondylitis patients.

Sequencing was carried out with an Illumina HiSeq 2500. Quantitative 5'-RACE with molecular barcodes was the method used to prepare the TCR beta libraries. The study's own analysis went as follows. A new computational method, built on a probabilistic model of VDJ rearrangement, was used to identify disease-linked TCR variants. In TCRdb, the public reads were trimmed at Q25 with fastp and aligned with MiXCR, with productive beta chains retained. Every entry covers one CDR3 protein and lists the most common genes and DNA from its rows. The V and J calls follow TCRdb's processing rather than the paper's. Counted in this sample were about 360,000 distinct CDR3 sequences; approximately 20% of them appeared once. Under 15% of the sample is in the top ten clones. This clonotype has a count of ten or more. The antigen it recognizes is unknown. No base quality information exists; no much larger clone differs at one position.

From the germline V gene, CDR1 is SGHRS and CDR2 is YFSETQ. There are 14 amino acids in the CDR3, from cysteine to phenylalanine inclusive. The only DNA kept is the CDR3, 42 bases in frame from the first base. Cut back by 0 bases and 8 bases, the V and J ends lie 12 bases apart. This TCR came from a male donor with ankylosing spondylitis or in good health (not recorded which). Material for sequencing was blood, either unsorted or a sorted T cell fraction (not recorded which). The rearranged chain carries TRBV5-1 and TRBJ2-4; the D gene could be either TRBD1 or TRBD2, each agreeing at 5 bases. The CDR3 loop reads CASSLAGVRDIQYF. The bases read TGCGCCAGCAGCTTGGCCGGGGTCAGGGACATTCAGTACTTC.